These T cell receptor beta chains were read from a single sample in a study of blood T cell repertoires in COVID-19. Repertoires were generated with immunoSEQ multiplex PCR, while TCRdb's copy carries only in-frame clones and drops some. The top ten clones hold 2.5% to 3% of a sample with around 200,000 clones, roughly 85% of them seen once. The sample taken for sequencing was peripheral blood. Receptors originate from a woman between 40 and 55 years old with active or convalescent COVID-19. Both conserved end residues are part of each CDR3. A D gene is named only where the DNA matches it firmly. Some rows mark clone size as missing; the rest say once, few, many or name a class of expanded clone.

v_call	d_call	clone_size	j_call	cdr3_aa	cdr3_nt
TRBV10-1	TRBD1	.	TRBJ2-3	CASFRQGADTQYF	TGCGCCAGCTTTAGACAGGGGGCTGATACGCAGTATTTT
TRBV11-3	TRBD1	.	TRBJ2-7	CASSLDGTGKGWEQYF	TGTGCCAGCAGCTTAGATGGGACAGGAAAGGGGTGGGAGCAGTACTTC
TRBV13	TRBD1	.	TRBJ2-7	CASSSTGTGESGYEQYF	TGTGCCAGCAGCTCTACCGGGACAGGGGAATCAGGCTACGAGCAGTACTTC
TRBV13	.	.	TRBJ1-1	CASSLNTEAFF	TGTGCCAGCAGCCTCAACACTGAAGCTTTCTTT
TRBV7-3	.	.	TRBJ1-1	CASSQDSGYTEAFF	TGTGCCAGCAGCCAGGACAGTGGGTACACTGAAGCTTTCTTT
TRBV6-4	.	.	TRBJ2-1	CASSDSFPPGNEQFF	TGTGCCAGCAGTGACTCCTTCCCGCCGGGCAATGAGCAGTTCTTC
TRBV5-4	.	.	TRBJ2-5	CASSYELVMGQETQYF	TGTGCCAGCAGCTATGAACTAGTGATGGGGCAAGAGACCCAGTACTTC
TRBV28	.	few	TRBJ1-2	CASSLAGGRNYGYTF	TGTGCCAGCAGTTTAGCCGGGGGGCGTAACTATGGCTACACCTTC
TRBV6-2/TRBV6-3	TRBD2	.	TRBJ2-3	CASSYSKYSGGYTDTQYF	TGTGCCAGCAGTTACTCGAAGTATAGCGGGGGGTACACAGATACGCAGTATTTT
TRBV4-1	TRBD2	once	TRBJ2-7	CASSTEGTERERIYEQYF	TGCGCCAGCAGCACCGAAGGGACGGAGCGGGAGAGAATTTACGAGCAGTACTTC
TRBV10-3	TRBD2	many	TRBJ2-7	CATGLADSYEQYF	TGTGCCACCGGACTAGCGGACTCCTACGAGCAGTACTTC